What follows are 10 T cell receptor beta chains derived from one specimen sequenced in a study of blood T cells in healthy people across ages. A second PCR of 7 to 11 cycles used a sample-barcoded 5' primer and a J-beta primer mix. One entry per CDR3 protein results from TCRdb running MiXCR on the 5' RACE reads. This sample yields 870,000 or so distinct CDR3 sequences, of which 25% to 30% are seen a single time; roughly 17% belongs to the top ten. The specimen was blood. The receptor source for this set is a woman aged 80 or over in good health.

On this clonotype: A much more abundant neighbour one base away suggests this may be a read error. CDR3 DNA sequence: TGCGGTGCTAGGCCTTACTACGAGCAGTACTTC. The encoded protein is CGARPYYEQYF. The chain employs TRBV20-1 and TRBJ2-4; D is unclear. The J call is doubtful: the DNA matches TRBJ2-7 better. Germline CDR1 reads DFQATT; CDR2 reads SNEGSKA (reference sequence). This CDR3 contains 11 residues.

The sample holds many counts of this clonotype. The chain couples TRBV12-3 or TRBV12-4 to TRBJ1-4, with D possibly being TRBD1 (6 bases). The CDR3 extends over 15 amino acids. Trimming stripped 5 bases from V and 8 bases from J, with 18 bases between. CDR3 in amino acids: CASSPRVGAGEKLFF. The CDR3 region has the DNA TGTGCCAGCAGTCCACGAGTGGGGGCAGGGGAAAAACTGTTTTTT.

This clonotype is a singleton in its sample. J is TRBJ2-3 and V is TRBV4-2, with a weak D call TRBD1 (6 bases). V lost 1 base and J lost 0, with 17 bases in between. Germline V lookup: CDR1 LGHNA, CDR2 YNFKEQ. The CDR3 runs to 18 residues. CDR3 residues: CASSQVSGQGTSTDTQYF. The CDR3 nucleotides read TGTGCCAGCAGCCAAGTCTCCGGCCAGGGGACCAGCACAGATACGCAGTATTTT.

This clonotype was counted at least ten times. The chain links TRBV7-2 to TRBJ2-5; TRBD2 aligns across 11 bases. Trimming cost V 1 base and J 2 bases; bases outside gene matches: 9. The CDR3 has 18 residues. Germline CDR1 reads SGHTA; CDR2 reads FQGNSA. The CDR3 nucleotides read TGTGCCAGCAGCTTAGTCTCTAGCGGGGGGTCGGGTCAAGAGACCCAGTACTTC. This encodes CASSLVSSGGSGQETQYF.

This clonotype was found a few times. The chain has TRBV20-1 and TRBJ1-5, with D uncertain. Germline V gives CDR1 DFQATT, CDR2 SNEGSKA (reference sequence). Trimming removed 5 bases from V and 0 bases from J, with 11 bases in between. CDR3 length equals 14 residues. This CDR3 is CSAAATYSNQPQHF. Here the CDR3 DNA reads TGCAGTGCTGCGGCCACTTATAGCAATCAGCCCCAGCATTTT.

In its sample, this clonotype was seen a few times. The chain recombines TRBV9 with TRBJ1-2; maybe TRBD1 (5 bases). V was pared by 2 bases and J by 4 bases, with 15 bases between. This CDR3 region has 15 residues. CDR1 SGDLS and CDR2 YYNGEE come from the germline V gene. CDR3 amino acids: CASSVDSYGGYGYTF. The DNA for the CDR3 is TGTGCCAGCAGCGTCGACAGCTATGGTGGCTATGGCTACACCTTC.

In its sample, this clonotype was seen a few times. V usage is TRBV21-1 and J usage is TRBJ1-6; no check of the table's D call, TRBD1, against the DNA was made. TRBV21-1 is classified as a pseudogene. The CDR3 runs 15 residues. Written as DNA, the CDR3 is TGTGCCAGTAACCAGACAGGGGCATATAATTCACCCCTCCACTTT. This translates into CASNQTGAYNSPLHF.

The chain's CDR3 is CASSYRSRAAGELFF. CDR3 DNA sequence: TGTGCCAGCAGTTACAGGTCGAGGGCTGCCGGGGAGCTGTTTTTT. This chain links TRBV6-2 or TRBV6-3 with TRBJ2-2; a possible D gene is TRBD2 (5 bases). This CDR3 comprises 15 residues. Trimming stripped 2 bases from V and 6 bases from J, with 13 bases between. Looked up from germline, CDR1 is MNHEY and CDR2 is SVGEGT.

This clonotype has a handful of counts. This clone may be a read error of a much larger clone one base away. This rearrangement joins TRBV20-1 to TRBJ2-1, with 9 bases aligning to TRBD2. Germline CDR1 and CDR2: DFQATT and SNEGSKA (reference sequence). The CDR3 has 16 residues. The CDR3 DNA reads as TGCAGTGCTGATAGAGCGGGGGGCCGTTCGTACAGTGAGCAGTTCTTC. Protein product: CSADRAGGRSYSEQFF.

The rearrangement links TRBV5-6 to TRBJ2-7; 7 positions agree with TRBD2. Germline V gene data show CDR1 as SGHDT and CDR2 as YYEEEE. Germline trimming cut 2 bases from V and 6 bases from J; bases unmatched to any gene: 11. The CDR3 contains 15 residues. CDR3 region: CASSFLPSGGVEQYF. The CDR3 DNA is TGTGCCAGCAGCTTCTTGCCTAGCGGCGGGGTCGAGCAGTACTTC. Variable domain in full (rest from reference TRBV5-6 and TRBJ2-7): DAGVTQSPTHLIKTRGQQVTLRCSPKSGHDTVSWYQQALGQGPQFIFQYYEEEERQRGNFPDRFSGHQFPNYSSELNVNALLLGDSALYLCASSFLPSGGVEQYFGPGTRLTVT.